This TCR beta chain was recovered during a study of OX40 agonist ivuxolimab in advanced cancers. Trimming removed 5 bases at V and 1 base at J, with 12 bases between. The CDR3 contains 15 residues. CDR1 and CDR2 from the germline V gene are LNHDA and SQIVND (reference sequence). Method: immunoSEQ multiplex PCR; TCRdb's copy keeps in-frame clones and lacks some. Of 60,000 to 75,000 clones in the sample, around 90% were seen once. This material consisted of CD4+ or CD8+ T cells sorted from blood, taken in a trial of the OX40 agonist ivuxolimab. The origin of this receptor is an adult with an advanced solid tumor such as melanoma, head and neck, liver or kidney cancer. V and J are TRBV19 and TRBJ2-1, with D maybe TRBD2 (5 bases). The CDR3 is CASSLGSGSYNEQFF. CDR3 coding DNA: TGTGCCAGTAGTTTGGGCTCGGGGTCCTACAATGAGCAGTTCTTC.